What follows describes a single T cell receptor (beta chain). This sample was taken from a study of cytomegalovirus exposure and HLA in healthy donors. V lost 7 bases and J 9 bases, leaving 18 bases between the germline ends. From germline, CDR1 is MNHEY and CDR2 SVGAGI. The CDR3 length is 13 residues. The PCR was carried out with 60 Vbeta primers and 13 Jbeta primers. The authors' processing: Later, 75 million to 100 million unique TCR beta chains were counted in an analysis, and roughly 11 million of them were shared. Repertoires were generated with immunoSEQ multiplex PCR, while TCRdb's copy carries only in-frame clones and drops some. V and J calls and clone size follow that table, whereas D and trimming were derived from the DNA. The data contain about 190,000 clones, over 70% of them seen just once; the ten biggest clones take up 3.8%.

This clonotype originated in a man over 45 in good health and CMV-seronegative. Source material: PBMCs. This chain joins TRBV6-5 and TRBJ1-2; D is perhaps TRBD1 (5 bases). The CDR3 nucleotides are TGTGCCAGCACCCGGGAGGGGACCTTTAGCTACACCTTC. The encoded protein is CASTREGTFSYTF.